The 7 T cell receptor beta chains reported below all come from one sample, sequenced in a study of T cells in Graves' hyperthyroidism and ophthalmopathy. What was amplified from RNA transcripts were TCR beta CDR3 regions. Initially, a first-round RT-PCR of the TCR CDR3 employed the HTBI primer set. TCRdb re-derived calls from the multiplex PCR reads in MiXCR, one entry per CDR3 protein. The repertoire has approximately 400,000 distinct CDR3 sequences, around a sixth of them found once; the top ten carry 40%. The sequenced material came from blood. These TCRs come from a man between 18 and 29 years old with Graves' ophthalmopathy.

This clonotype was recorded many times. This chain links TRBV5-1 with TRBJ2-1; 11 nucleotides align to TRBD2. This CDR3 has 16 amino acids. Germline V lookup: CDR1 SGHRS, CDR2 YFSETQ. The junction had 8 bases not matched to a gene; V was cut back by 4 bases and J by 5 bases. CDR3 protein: CASSREGTSGHNEQFF. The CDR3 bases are TGCGCCAGCAGCCGCGAGGGGACTAGCGGTCACAATGAGCAGTTCTTC.

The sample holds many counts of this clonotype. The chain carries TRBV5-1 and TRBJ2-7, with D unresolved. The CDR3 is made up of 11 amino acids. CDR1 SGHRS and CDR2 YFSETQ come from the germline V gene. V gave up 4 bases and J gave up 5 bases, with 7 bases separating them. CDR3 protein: CASSAEDEQYF. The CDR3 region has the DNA TGCGCCAGCAGCGCTGAAGACGAGCAGTACTTC. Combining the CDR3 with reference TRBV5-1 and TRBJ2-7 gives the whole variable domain KAGVTQTPRYLIKTRGQQVTLSCSPISGHRSVSWYQQTPGQGLQFLFEYFSETQRNKGNFPGRFSGRQFSNSRSEMNVSTLELGDSALYLCASSAEDEQYFGPGTRLTVT.

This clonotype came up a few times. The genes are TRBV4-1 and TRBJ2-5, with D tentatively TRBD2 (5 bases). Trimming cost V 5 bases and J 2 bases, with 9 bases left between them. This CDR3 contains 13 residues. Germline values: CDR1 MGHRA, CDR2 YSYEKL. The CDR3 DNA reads TGCGCCAGCAGCTGGACTCCACAAGAGACCCAGTACTTC. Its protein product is CASSWTPQETQYF.

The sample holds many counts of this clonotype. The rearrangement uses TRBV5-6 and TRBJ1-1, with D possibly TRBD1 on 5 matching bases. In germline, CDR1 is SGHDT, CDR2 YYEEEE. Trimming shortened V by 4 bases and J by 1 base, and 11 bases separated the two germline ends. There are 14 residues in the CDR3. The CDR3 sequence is CASSPGPSNTEAFF. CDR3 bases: TGTGCCAGCAGCCCGGGACCCTCGAACACTGAAGCTTTCTTT.

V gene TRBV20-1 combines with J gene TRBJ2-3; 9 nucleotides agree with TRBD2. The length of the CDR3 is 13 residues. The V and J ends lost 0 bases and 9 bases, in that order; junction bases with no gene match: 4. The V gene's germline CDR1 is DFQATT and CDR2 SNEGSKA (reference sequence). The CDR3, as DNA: TGCAGTGCTAGAGATCCCGGGACTAGCACGCAGTATTTT. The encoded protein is CSARDPGTSTQYF.

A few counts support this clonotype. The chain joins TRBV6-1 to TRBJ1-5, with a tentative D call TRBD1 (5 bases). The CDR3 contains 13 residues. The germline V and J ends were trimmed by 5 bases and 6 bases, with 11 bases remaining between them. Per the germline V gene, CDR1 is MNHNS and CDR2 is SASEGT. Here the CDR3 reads CASSYMGGQPQHF. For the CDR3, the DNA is TGTGCCAGCAGTTACATGGGGGGTCAGCCCCAGCATTTT.

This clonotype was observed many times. The CDR3, as DNA: TGTGCCAGCAGTTTTTCCCCGGGGGCTTCCTACAATGAGCAGTTCTTC. It translates to CASSFSPGASYNEQFF. The chain joins TRBV12-3 or TRBV12-4 to TRBJ2-1; D is possibly TRBD1 or TRBD2 (6 bases each). This CDR3 is built from 16 residues. V was pared by 3 bases and J by 1 base, with 13 bases between.